This T cell receptor beta chain stems from a study of T-cell reconstitution after alpha-beta-depleted transplantation in children. The TCRbeta library was prepared with unique molecular identifiers. Via MiXCR, TCRdb re-called the PCR reads, giving one row per CDR3 protein. Of around 380,000 distinct CDR3 sequences in the sample, approximately 10% were seen once. Trimming cost V 4 bases and J 0 bases; bases outside gene matches: 6. There are 15 residues in the CDR3. Looked up from germline, CDR1 is DFQATT and CDR2 is SNEGSKA (reference sequence). The chain combines TRBV20-1 with TRBJ2-1; 7 nucleotides line up with TRBD2. The receptor was isolated from a human donor who donated a stem cell graft to a child with acute myeloid leukemia. This specimen was PBMCs from the stem cell graft donor, taken from the stem cell graft. The CDR3 DNA reads as TGCAGTGCTATAGGACTAGACCTCTCCTACAATGAGCAGTTCTTC. Translation gives CSAIGLDLSYNEQFF.